The next 32 T cell receptor beta chains were all read from a single sample in a study of blood T cell repertoires in COVID-19. The method was immunoSEQ multiplex PCR; TCRdb's version includes in-frame clones alone and lacks a portion of them. The profile shows roughly 90,000 clones, more than 80% of them singletons. Source material: peripheral blood. All receptors come from a woman between 70 and 85 years old with acute or convalescent COVID-19.

The CDR3 DNA is TGTGCCAGCAGTGACCAACCAGGGGGCGGGGAGCTGTTTTTT. Translating gives CASSDQPGGGELFF. V is TRBV2 and J is TRBJ2-2, with TRBD1 matching over 7 bases. Germline CDR1 reads SNHLY; CDR2 reads FYNNEI. This CDR3 contains 14 residues. Losses at the gene ends were 3 bases for V and 7 bases for J; bases not matched to a gene: 5. The full variable domain, rest sourced from reference TRBV2 and TRBJ2-2, is EPEVTQTPSHQVTQMGQEVILRCVPISNHLYFYWYRQILGQKVEFLVSFYNNEISEKSEIFDDQFSVERPDGSNFTLKIRSTKLEDSAMYFCASSDQPGGGELFFGEGSRLTVL.

The chain has TRBV21-1 and TRBJ2-1; the tabulated D call, TRBD2, remains unverified against the DNA. TRBV21-1 is recorded as a pseudogene. This CDR3 contains 12 residues. The CDR3 sequence: CASPGGGTEQFF. CDR3 sequence (DNA): TGTGCCAGCCCCGGGGGGGGTACTGAGCAGTTCTTC.

In its sample, this clone was seen a few times. CDR3 coding DNA: TGTGCCAGTAGTATAGGAGGGAGGCCCTACGAGCAGTACTTC. Protein: CASSIGGRPYEQYF. V gene TRBV19 combines with J gene TRBJ2-7; perhaps TRBD2 as D (6 bases). Trimming cost V 1 base and J 2 bases, with 9 bases left between them. The germline V gene has CDR1 LNHDA and CDR2 SQIVND (reference sequence). The CDR3 spans 14 residues.

In its sample, this clone was seen once. V is TRBV11-1 and J is TRBJ1-1; TRBD1 might be the D (6 bases). The CDR3 spans 14 residues. V shed 5 bases and J shed 0 bases, with 10 bases lying between them. The germline V gene encodes CDR1 SGHAT and CDR2 FQDESV (reference sequence). The CDR3, as DNA: TGTGCCAGCAGCACCCGGACAGTGAACACTGAAGCTTTCTTT. The encoded protein is CASSTRTVNTEAFF.

The CDR3 loop reads CASTPRGWGSPLHF. The CDR3, as DNA: TGTGCCAGCACTCCGCGGGGCTGGGGTTCACCCCTCCACTTT. The rearrangement links TRBV6-5 to TRBJ1-6; D possibly corresponds to TRBD1 (5 bases). CDR3 length: 14 residues. V was shortened by 7 bases and J by 9 bases, with 16 bases between the two germline ends. Germline V CDR1 and CDR2: MNHEY, SVGAGI.

This chain joins TRBV4-3 and TRBJ1-3, with D hard to call. Trimming pared 0 bases from V and 4 bases from J, leaving 7 bases between. Germline V lookup: CDR1 LGHNA, CDR2 YSLEER. The CDR3 is 14 amino acids. The CDR3 DNA reads TGCGCCAGCAGCCAAGATCTCCAGGGAAACACCATATATTTT. This translates into CASSQDLQGNTIYF.

This chain links TRBV19 with TRBJ1-4; 11 bases agree with TRBD1. Trimming took 9 bases from V and 8 from J; bases not matched to a gene: 5. Germline V gene sequence: CDR1 LNHDA, CDR2 SQIVND (reference sequence). The CDR3 covers 13 residues. Here the CDR3 reads CASGDRGAEKLFF. CDR3 bases: TGTGCCAGCGGGGACAGGGGGGCCGAAAAACTGTTTTTT.

The V gene is TRBV7-9, the J gene TRBJ1-6; 7 bases fit TRBD1. With V trimmed by 3 bases and J by 7 bases, 9 bases remained unmatched. Germline CDR1 reads SEHNR; CDR2 reads FQNEAQ (reference sequence). The CDR3 runs to 16 residues. The CDR3 loop is CASSFGGGQLNSPLHF. Here the CDR3 DNA reads TGTGCCAGCAGCTTCGGGGGGGGACAGTTAAATTCACCCCTCCACTTT.

V usage is TRBV11-2 and J usage is TRBJ1-1; tentatively, D is TRBD1 (5 bases). This CDR3 has 13 residues. In germline, CDR1 is SGHAT, CDR2 FQNNGV. The ends were cut back, 5 bases at V and 0 bases at J, with 7 bases in the middle. Here the CDR3 reads CASSDSMNTEAFF. For the CDR3, the DNA is TGTGCCAGCAGCGACAGCATGAACACTGAAGCTTTCTTT.

The chain has TRBV2 and TRBJ2-3; no clear D. The ends were cut back, 6 bases at V and 4 bases at J, with 14 bases in the middle. The CDR3 is made up of 14 amino acids. Germline CDR1 is SNHLY and CDR2 is FYNNEI. As DNA, the CDR3 is TGTGCCAGCAGAGAGTTGGTCCCCGCAGATACGCAGTATTTT. Residues: CASRELVPADTQYF.

This chain connects TRBV18 to TRBJ1-5; unclear D gene. The CDR3 length is 14 residues. The V gene lost 3 bases and the J gene lost 0 bases, with 6 bases spanning the gap. Germline assignment: CDR1 KGHSH and CDR2 LQKENI. CDR3 protein: CASSPDYSNQPQHF. The DNA of the CDR3 is TGTGCCAGCTCACCGGACTATAGCAATCAGCCCCAGCATTTT.

The chain joins TRBV19 to TRBJ2-5; a possible D gene is TRBD2 (5 bases). The V end was cut by 1 base, the J end by 4 bases, with 10 bases between. The CDR3 extends over 14 amino acids. The germline V gene has CDR1 LNHDA and CDR2 SQIVND (reference sequence). The CDR3 protein is CASSIGGGRETQYF. The DNA for the CDR3 is TGTGCCAGTAGTATAGGTGGAGGCCGAGAGACCCAGTACTTC.

The chain links TRBV28 to TRBJ2-7; a weak D match, TRBD2 (6 bases). The CDR3 sequence is 17 residues long. CDR1 and CDR2 from the germline V gene are MDHEN and SYDVKM. V gave up 4 bases and J gave up 4 bases, with 23 bases separating them. CDR3 nucleotide sequence: TGTGCCAGCAGTTCGCACCGGGCGTTTCCCGGGACTTACGAGCAGTACTTC. Residues: CASSSHRAFPGTYEQYF. Full variable domain (rest looked up from reference TRBV28 and TRBJ2-7): DVKVTQSSRYLVKRTGEKVFLECVQDMDHENMFWYRQDPGLGLRLIYFSYDVKMKEKGDIPEGYSVSREKKERFSLILESASTNQTSMYLCASSSHRAFPGTYEQYFGPGTRLTVT.

V and J are TRBV4-1 and TRBJ2-5, with a weak D call TRBD1 (5 bases). This CDR3 is 16 amino acids long. V gave up 3 bases and J gave up 2 bases, with 16 bases separating them. The germline CDR1 and CDR2 sequences are MGHRA and YSYEKL. The CDR3 sequence is CASSQAQGPPQETQYF. The CDR3 DNA follows: TGCGCCAGCAGCCAGGCCCAGGGCCCCCCTCAAGAGACCCAGTACTTC.

This sequence joins TRBV4-2 and TRBJ2-2, with D perhaps matching TRBD1 (5 bases). V lost 1 base and J lost 1, with 13 bases in between. The germline V gene has CDR1 LGHNA and CDR2 YNFKEQ. The CDR3 is 17 amino acids. The CDR3 nucleotides are TGTGCCAGCAGCCAAGTAGGAGTAACAGGGAACACCGGGGAGCTGTTTTTT. The encoded protein is CASSQVGVTGNTGELFF.

The chain carries TRBV7-3 and TRBJ1-1, with D perhaps matching TRBD1 (6 bases). Germline-derived CDR1 and CDR2 are SGHTA and FQGTGA. CDR3 length equals 14 residues. Trimming stripped 5 bases from V and 1 base from J, with 11 bases between. The CDR3 nucleotides are TGTGCCAGCAGCCCCGCGGGGGCGAACACTGAAGCTTTCTTT. Protein product: CASSPAGANTEAFF.

The chain carries TRBV5-6 and TRBJ2-2; no clear D gene. This CDR3 spans 17 amino acids. Germline values: CDR1 SGHDT, CDR2 YYEEEE. The V end lost 1 base, the J end lost 0 bases, and 13 bases lay between the germline ends. CDR3 amino acids: CASSLLHISANTGELFF. The DNA for the CDR3 is TGTGCCAGCAGCTTGCTCCACATTTCCGCGAACACCGGGGAGCTGTTTTTT.

The chain links TRBV27 to TRBJ1-2; 8 bases map to TRBD1. Germline CDR1 and CDR2: MNHEY and SMNVEV (reference sequence). V shed 5 bases, J shed 8 bases, and the junction held 10 bases outside the gene matches. The CDR3 loop spans 14 amino acids. CDR3 sequence (DNA): TGTGCCAGCAGTCCGGACAGGGCTTATTACGGCTACACCTTC. Its translation: CASSPDRAYYGYTF.

The rearrangement joins TRBV3-1 (or the pseudogene TRBV3-2) to TRBJ1-2; D is undetermined. V lost 4 bases and J lost 6, with 9 bases in between. This CDR3 is built from 12 residues. Germline loops: CDR1 LGHDT, CDR2 YNNKEL (reference sequence). CDR3 region: CASSRSGHGYTF. The DNA of the CDR3 is TGTGCCAGCAGCCGGTCAGGTCATGGCTACACCTTC.

With regard to this clone: One end of the junction fails to match germline, which may point to a read error. The chain uses TRBV2 and TRBJ2-7, with 9 bases lining up with TRBD2. CDR3 length: 13 amino acids. Germline V CDR1 and CDR2: SNHLY, FYNNEI. CDR3 region: CASNSGSSHEQYF. In DNA, the CDR3 is TGTGCCAGCAATAGCGGGAGCTCCCACGAGCAGTACTTC.

The chain uses TRBV5-6 and TRBJ2-7; 7 nucleotides line up with TRBD2. Germline values: CDR1 SGHDT, CDR2 YYEEEE. J lost 1 base, V lost 4 bases, and 8 bases had no gene match. This CDR3 comprises 15 residues. CDR3 loop: CASSVQPGGSYEQYF. The CDR3 coding sequence is TGTGCCAGCAGCGTTCAACCGGGAGGATCCTACGAGCAGTACTTC.

This clone was observed a handful of times. Other DNA sequences in this sample translate to the same CDR3. The chain joins TRBV9 to TRBJ2-2; D may be TRBD1 (6 bases). Trimming stripped 3 bases from V and 0 bases from J, with 12 bases between. The CDR3 runs to 16 residues. Germline CDR1 SGDLS, CDR2 YYNGEE. The CDR3, as DNA: TGTGCCAGCAGCGCCACAGGGAGCCCGAACACCGGGGAGCTGTTTTTT. This gives the protein CASSATGSPNTGELFF.

Only a few counts were recorded for this clone. The chain links TRBV5-4 to TRBJ2-2, with 8 bases that match TRBD1. The CDR3 is 14 residues long. The germline CDR1 and CDR2 sequences are SGHNT and YYREEE (reference sequence). The junction had 6 bases not matched to a gene; V was cut back by 7 bases and J by 4 bases. CDR3 in amino acids: CASCPDRATGELFF. The CDR3 coding sequence is TGTGCCAGCTGCCCGGACAGGGCCACCGGGGAGCTGTTTTTT.

This clone was detected only once. CDR3 loop: CASLETANTGELFF. DNA of the CDR3: TGTGCCAGCTTAGAGACAGCGAACACCGGGGAGCTGTTTTTT. The V call is TRBV18, the J call TRBJ2-2; maybe TRBD1 (5 bases). This CDR3 is 14 amino acids long. Trimming removed 7 bases at V and 0 bases at J, with 9 bases between. Germline-derived CDR1 and CDR2 are KGHSH and LQKENI.

The gene calls are TRBV28 and TRBJ2-3; TRBD2 matches at 8 bases. The CDR3 contains 16 residues. CDR1 and CDR2 from the germline V gene are MDHEN and SYDVKM. J was trimmed by 0 bases and V by 1 base; bases with no gene match: 3. CDR3 coding DNA: TGTGCCAGCAGTTTATCTAGCGGGTTTAGCACAGATACGCAGTATTTT. Its translation is CASSLSSGFSTDTQYF. The full variable domain, with the rest looked up from reference TRBV28 and TRBJ2-3, is DVKVTQSSRYLVKRTGEKVFLECVQDMDHENMFWYRQDPGLGLRLIYFSYDVKMKEKGDIPEGYSVSREKKERFSLILESASTNQTSMYLCASSLSSGFSTDTQYFGPGTRLTVL.

The gene calls are TRBV3-1 (or the pseudogene TRBV3-2) and TRBJ2-1, with D maybe TRBD2 (5 bases). The CDR3 covers 18 residues. V dropped 1 base and J dropped 2 bases, with 18 bases sitting between them. Germline V gene data show CDR1 as LGHDT and CDR2 as YNNKEL (reference sequence). The CDR3, as DNA: TGTGCCAGCAGCCAAGCCGGGCGGGCAGGTGGGACCTACAATGAGCAGTTCTTC. Its translation is CASSQAGRAGGTYNEQFF.

The genes are TRBV19 and TRBJ1-2, with D uncertain. Looked up from germline, CDR1 is LNHDA and CDR2 is SQIVND (reference sequence). V lost 3 bases and J 2 bases, leaving 7 bases between the germline ends. This CDR3 is built from 13 residues. The CDR3 region has the DNA TGTGCCAGTAGTATGAGGGCGAACTATGGCTACACCTTC. This gives the protein CASSMRANYGYTF.

V gene TRBV9 combines with J gene TRBJ2-2; 11 bases are a match to TRBD2. Germline CDR1 and CDR2: SGDLS and YYNGEE. The CDR3 length is 16 residues. The trim removed 4 bases at V and 8 bases at J, leaving 10 bases unmatched. For the CDR3, the DNA is TGTGCCAGCAGCATCTCACTAGCGGGGGACGTGGGGGAGCTGTTTTTT. This codes for CASSISLAGDVGELFF.

The chain links TRBV3-1 (or the pseudogene TRBV3-2) to TRBJ1-3; a possible D gene is TRBD1 (5 bases). This CDR3 has 15 amino acids. Germline values: CDR1 LGHDT, CDR2 YNNKEL (reference sequence). Trimming shortened V by 1 base and J by 2 bases, and 9 bases separated the two germline ends. CDR3 in DNA: TGTGCCAGCAGCCAAGCGGGCAGGGCTGGAAACACCATATATTTT. It codes for CASSQAGRAGNTIYF.

The chain has TRBV12-3 or TRBV12-4 and TRBJ2-7; tentative D call: TRBD2 (5 bases). This CDR3 is built from 11 residues. The V end lost 6 bases, the J end lost 7 bases, and 10 bases lay between the germline ends. The CDR3: CASREGKEQYF. The CDR3 DNA reads TGTGCCAGCAGAGAGGGAAAAGAGCAGTACTTC.

This clone was observed a single time. The rearrangement links TRBV15 to TRBJ1-2, with a possible D match to TRBD1 (6 bases). Germline V lookup: CDR1 LNHNV, CDR2 YYDKDF (reference sequence). This CDR3 is 13 amino acids long. V was shortened by 8 bases and J by 7 bases, with 17 bases between the two germline ends. The CDR3 sequence: CATSRGGLSGYTF. The CDR3 region has the DNA TGTGCCACCTCGAGGGGGGGCTTGAGTGGCTACACCTTC.

This chain uses TRBV28 with TRBJ2-7; a possible D gene is TRBD2 (7 bases). V lost 1 base to trimming and J lost 5 bases, with 12 bases between them. The CDR3 is 14 residues long. In germline, CDR1 is MDHEN, CDR2 SYDVKM. Here the CDR3 DNA reads TGTGCCAGCAGTTTATTGGGGGGGCGCGACGAGCAGTACTTC. Translating it yields CASSLLGGRDEQYF.